This T cell receptor beta chain was recovered during a study of cytomegalovirus exposure and HLA in healthy donors. Study findings and constraints: Analyses of presence/absence relied on an assumption of roughly uniform sequencing depth across donors. In a later analysis, TCR beta V- and J-gene trimming showed a link to a missense DCLRE1C variant.

V was clipped by 0 bases and J by 5 bases, with 10 bases between them. The CDR3 loop spans 14 amino acids. Germline V gives CDR1 KGHSH, CDR2 LQKENI. With regard to this clone: Its specificity is unknown.

Vbeta (60) and Jbeta (13) primers were used in the PCR. The repertoire was sequenced with immunoSEQ multiplex PCR; TCRdb's copy has only in-frame clones and lacks some. The table has some 200,000 clones, roughly 73% seen once; the top ten hold 1.5% to 2%. The chain joins TRBV18 to TRBJ2-5; D ambiguous. Sequenced sample: PBMCs. The origin of this receptor is a woman aged 25 to 39 in good health and CMV-seronegative. The DNA for the CDR3 is TGTGCCAGCTCACCACCCCCTTTTTCGGAGACCCAGTACTTC. The encoded protein is CASSPPPFSETQYF.